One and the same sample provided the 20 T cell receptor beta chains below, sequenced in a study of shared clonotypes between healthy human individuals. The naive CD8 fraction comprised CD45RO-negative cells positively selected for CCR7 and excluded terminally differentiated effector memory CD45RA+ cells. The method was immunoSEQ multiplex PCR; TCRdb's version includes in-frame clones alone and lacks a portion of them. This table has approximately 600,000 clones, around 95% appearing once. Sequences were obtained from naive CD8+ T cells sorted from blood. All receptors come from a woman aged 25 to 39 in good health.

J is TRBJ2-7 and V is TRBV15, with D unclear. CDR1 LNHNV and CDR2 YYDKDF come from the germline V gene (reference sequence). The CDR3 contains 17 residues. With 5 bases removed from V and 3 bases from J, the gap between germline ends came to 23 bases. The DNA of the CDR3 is TGTGCCACCAGCCGGTTCGACCGGGCCATTAGTTACTACGAGCAGTACTTC. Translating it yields CATSRFDRAISYYEQYF.

Written as DNA, the CDR3 is TGTGCCAGCAGCTTAGGCCCCAGCGGGAGCTCCTACGAGCAGTACTTC. Translated: CASSLGPSGSSYEQYF. The chain combines TRBV13 with TRBJ2-7; 8 nucleotides line up with TRBD2. V lost 0 bases to trimming and J lost 0 bases; unmatched junction nucleotides: 4. Germline CDR1 PRHDT, CDR2 FYEKMQ (reference sequence). CDR3 length: 16 amino acids.

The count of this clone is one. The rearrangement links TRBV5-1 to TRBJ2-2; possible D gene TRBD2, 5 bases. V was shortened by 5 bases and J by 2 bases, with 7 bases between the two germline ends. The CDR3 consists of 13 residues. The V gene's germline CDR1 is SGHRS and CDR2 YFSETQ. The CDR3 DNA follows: TGCGCCAGCAGGGCTAGCAACACCGGGGAGCTGTTTTTT. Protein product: CASRASNTGELFF.

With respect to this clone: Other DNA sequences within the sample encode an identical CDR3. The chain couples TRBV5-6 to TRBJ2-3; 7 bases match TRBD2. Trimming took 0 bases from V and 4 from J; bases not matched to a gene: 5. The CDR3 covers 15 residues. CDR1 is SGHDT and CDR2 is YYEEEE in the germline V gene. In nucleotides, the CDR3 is TGTGCCAGCAGCTTGGGAGGCGGGGGAGCAGATACGCAGTATTTT. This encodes CASSLGGGGADTQYF.

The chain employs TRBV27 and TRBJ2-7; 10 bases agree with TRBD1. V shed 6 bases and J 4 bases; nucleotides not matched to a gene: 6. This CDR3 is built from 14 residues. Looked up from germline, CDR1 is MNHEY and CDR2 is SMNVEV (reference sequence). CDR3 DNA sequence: TGTGCCAGCAGAATCCGACAGGGGGCTTACGAGCAGTACTTC. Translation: CASRIRQGAYEQYF.

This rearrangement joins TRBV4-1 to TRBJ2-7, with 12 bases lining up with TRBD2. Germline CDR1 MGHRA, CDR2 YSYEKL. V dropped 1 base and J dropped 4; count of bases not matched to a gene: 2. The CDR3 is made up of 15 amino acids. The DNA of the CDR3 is TGCGCCAGCAGCCAAGCGACTAGCGGGAGATACGAGCAGTACTTC. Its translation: CASSQATSGRYEQYF.

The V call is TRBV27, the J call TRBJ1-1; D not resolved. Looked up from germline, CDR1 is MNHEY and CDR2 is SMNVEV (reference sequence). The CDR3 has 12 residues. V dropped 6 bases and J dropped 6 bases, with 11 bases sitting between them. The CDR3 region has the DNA TGTGCCAGCAGCCCCCATGGGGCTGAAGCTTTCTTT. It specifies CASSPHGAEAFF.

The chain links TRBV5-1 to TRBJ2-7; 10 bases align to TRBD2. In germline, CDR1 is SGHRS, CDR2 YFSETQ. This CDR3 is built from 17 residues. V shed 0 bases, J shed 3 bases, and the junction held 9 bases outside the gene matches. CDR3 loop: CASSLAPSGSVNYEQYF. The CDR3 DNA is TGCGCCAGCAGCTTGGCCCCTAGCGGGAGCGTCAACTACGAGCAGTACTTC.

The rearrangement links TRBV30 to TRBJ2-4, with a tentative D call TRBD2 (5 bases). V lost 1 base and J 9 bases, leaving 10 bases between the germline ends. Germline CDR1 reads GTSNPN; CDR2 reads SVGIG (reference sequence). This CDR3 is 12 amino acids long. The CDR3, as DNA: TGTGCCTGGAGTGCAACCGGAGGCATTCAGTACTTC. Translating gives CAWSATGGIQYF.

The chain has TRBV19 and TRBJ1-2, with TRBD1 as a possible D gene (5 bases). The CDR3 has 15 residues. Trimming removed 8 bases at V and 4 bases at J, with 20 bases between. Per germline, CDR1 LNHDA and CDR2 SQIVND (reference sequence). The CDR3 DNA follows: TGTGCCAGTCACACCTCGACAGATTTCCTCTATGGCTACACCTTC. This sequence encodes CASHTSTDFLYGYTF. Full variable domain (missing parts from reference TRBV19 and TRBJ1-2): DGGITQSPKYLFRKEGQNVTLSCEQNLNHDAMYWYRQDPGQGLRLIYYSQIVNDFQKGDIAEGYSVSREKKESFPLTVTSAQKNPTAFYLCASHTSTDFLYGYTFGSGTRLTVV.

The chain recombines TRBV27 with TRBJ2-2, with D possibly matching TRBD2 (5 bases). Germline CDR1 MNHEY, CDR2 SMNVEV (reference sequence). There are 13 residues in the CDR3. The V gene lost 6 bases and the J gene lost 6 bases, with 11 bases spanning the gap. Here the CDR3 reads CASRQLGPGELFF. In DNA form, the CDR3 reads TGTGCCAGCAGGCAACTAGGACCCGGGGAGCTGTTTTTT.

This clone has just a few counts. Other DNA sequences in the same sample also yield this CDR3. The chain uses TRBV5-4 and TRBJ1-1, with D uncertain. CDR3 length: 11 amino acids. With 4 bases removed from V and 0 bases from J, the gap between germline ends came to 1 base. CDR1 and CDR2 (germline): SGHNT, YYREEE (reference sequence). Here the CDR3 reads CASSVNTEAFF. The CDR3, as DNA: TGTGCCAGCAGCGTGAACACTGAAGCTTTCTTT.

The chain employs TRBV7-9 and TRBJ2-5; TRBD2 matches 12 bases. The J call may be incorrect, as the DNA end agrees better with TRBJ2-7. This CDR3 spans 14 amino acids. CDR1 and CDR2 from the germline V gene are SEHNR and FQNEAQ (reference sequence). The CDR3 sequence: CASVTSGSSYEQYF. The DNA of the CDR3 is TGTGCCAGTGTGACTAGCGGGAGCTCCTACGAGCAGTACTTC.

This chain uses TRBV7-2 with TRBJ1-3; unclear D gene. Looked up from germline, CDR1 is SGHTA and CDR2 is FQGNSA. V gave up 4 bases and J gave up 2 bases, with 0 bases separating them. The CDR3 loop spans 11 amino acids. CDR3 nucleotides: TGTGCCAGCAGCTCTGGAAACACCATATATTTT. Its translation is CASSSGNTIYF.

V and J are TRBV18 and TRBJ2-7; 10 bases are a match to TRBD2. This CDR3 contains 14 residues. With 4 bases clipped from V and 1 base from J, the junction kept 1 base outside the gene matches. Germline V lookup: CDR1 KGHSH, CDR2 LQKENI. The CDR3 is CASSQLAGSYEQYF. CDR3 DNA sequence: TGTGCCAGCTCACAACTAGCGGGGTCCTACGAGCAGTACTTC.

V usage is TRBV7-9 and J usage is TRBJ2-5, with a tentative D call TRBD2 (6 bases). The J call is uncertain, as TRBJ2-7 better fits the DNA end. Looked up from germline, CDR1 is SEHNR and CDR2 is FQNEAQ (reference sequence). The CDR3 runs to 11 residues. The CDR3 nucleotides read TGTGCCAGCAGGCGGGGTTACGAGCAGTACTTC. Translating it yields CASRRGYEQYF.

CDR3 sequence reads: CASSPLMDEYEQYF. DNA for the CDR3: TGTGCCAGCAGTCCCTTAATGGACGAATACGAGCAGTACTTC. V is TRBV28 and J is TRBJ2-7; D remains ambiguous. The CDR3 is 14 residues long. Germline CDR1 reads MDHEN; CDR2 reads SYDVKM. Trimming removed 5 bases at V and 4 bases at J, with 15 bases between.

The CDR3 DNA follows: TGTGCCAGCAACTTCCCCACCCGCGGGGGGAACACTGAAGCTTTCTTT. It yields the protein CASNFPTRGGNTEAFF. V usage is TRBV5-5 and J usage is TRBJ1-1; TRBD1 might be the D (5 bases). Germline V gene data show CDR1 as SGHKS and CDR2 as YYEKEE (reference sequence). The CDR3 covers 16 residues. Trimming took 6 bases from V and 1 from J, leaving 19 bases between them. Full variable domain (missing parts from reference TRBV5-5 and TRBJ1-1): DAGVTQSPTHLIKTRGQQVTLRCSPISGHKSVSWYQQVLGQGPQFIFQYYEKEERGRGNFPDRFSARQFPNYSSELNVNALLLGDSALYLCASNFPTRGGNTEAFFGQGTRLTVV.

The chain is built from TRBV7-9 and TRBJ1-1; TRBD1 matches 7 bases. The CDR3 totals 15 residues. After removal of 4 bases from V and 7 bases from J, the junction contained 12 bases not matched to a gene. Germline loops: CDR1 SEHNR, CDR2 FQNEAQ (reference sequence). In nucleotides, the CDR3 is TGTGCCAGCAGCTGGACGGGACAGAGGATCTTTGAAGCTTTCTTT. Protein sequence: CASSWTGQRIFEAFF. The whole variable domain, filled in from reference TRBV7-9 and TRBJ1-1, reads DTGVSQNPRHKITKRGQNVTFRCDPISEHNRLYWYRQTLGQGPEFLTYFQNEAQLEKSRLLSDRFSAERPKGSFSTLEIQRTEQGDSAMYLCASSWTGQRIFEAFFGQGTRLTVV.

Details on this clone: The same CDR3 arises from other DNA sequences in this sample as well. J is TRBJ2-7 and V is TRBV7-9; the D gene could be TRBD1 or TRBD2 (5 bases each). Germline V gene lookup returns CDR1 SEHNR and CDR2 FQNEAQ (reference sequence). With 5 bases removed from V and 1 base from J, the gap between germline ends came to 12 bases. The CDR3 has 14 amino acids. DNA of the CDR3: TGTGCCAGCAGCCCCCCCGGGACGTCCTACGAGCAGTACTTC. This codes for CASSPPGTSYEQYF.